The sequence of this TCR beta chain was determined in a study of graft-versus-host responses after intestinal transplantation. For the study at large: Every recipient underwent anti-thymocyte globulin induction, then tacrolimus and steroids for roughly 3 years.

Comment on this clone: The antigen remains undetermined.

Study-wide results and limits: Individuals who had graft-donor T cell macrochimerism had allografts that showed high graft-versus-host to host-versus-graft clonal ratios.

Looked up from germline, CDR1 is MDHEN and CDR2 is SYDVKM. Trimming removed 6 bases from V and 6 bases from J; junction bases left unmatched: 6. The CDR3 is made up of 13 amino acids. The repertoire was sequenced with immunoSEQ multiplex PCR; TCRdb's copy has only in-frame clones and lacks some. The table has approximately 58,000 clones, about 90% seen once. The rearrangement joins TRBV28 to TRBJ1-1; 8 bases match TRBD1. The receptor was isolated from a human patient who received an intestinal transplant, so some T cells may come from the graft donor. Sequenced here: PBMCs, sampled 26 days after transplant. The CDR3 coding sequence is TGTGCCAGCAGCCTCCAGGGGGCCTCTGAAGCTTTCTTT. As protein: CASSLQGASEAFF.